This T cell receptor (beta chain) was recovered during a study of T-cell reconstitution after alpha-beta-depleted transplantation in children. The study, taken as a whole, reports: After transplant, high TCRbeta diversity at day 60 in some patients arose from surviving recipient T cells and thymic progenitors. Newly generated T cells supplied most T-cell counts and diversity one year post-transplant. Expanded graft clones numbering several hundred reportedly gave rise to alpha-beta T cells about two months after transplant.

Preparation of the TCRbeta library was carried out with unique molecular identifiers. One entry per CDR3 protein results from TCRdb running MiXCR on the PCR reads. The table lists roughly 300,000 distinct CDR3 sequences, 11% of them singletons. The CDR3 extends over 17 amino acids. Trimming removed 4 bases from V and 0 bases from J, with 17 bases in between. Germline loops: CDR1 SGHRS, CDR2 YFSETQ. This clonotype has at least ten counts. Its antigen remains unidentified. Source: peripheral blood, taken 180 days after TCRalphabeta/CD19-depleted stem cell transplant. The source of this sequence is a male patient aged 2 to 9 who had a stem cell transplant for chronic granulomatous disease, so the T cells may come from the graft donor. V usage is TRBV5-1 and J usage is TRBJ1-3; the D is unclear. In DNA form, the CDR3 reads TGCGCCAGCAGCCAGATGCCAGTAGCCTACTCTGGAAACACCATATATTTT. It codes for CASSQMPVAYSGNTIYF.